The T cell receptor beta chain under discussion was sequenced for a study of T cells after yellow fever vaccination. Study in general: The authors prepared low-cell-number fractions using SMART-Seq v4 Ultra Low Input. Overall study findings and caveats: In FACS-sorted repertoires, abundant clonotypes from the bulk population could appear as contaminants. Reappearance after the booster was seen for most primary-vaccination clones, at roughly 96% CD4 and around 90% CD8.

This clonotype occurred a few times. Its specificity is unknown. The length of the CDR3 is 15 residues. Trimming removed 2 bases from V and 0 bases from J, with 7 bases in between. CDR1 is KGHSH and CDR2 is LQKENI in the germline V gene. By 5'RACE template switching, TCR cDNA was produced, with a universal primer site and UMIs added in the process. In TCRdb, the 5' RACE reads were re-called with MiXCR into one record per CDR3 protein. Among about 220,000 distinct CDR3 sequences listed, roughly 6.8% were seen once. The sequences come from CD4+ T cells sorted from PBMCs, collected on the day of the yellow fever booster vaccination. The origin of this receptor is a man aged 30-40 years who received the YFV17D yellow fever vaccine. The J gene is TRBJ2-2, the V gene TRBV18; no reliable D call. The CDR3 DNA reads TGTGCCAGCTCACCAGGGATCTCGAACACCGGGGAGCTGTTTTTT. This gives the protein CASSPGISNTGELFF.